Listed below are T cell receptor beta chains from one sample, sequenced in a study of blood T cell repertoires in COVID-19. Generated by immunoSEQ multiplex PCR, the TCRdb table keeps only in-frame clones and is missing some. The data show around 150,000 clones, over 75% seen once. The specimen was peripheral blood. The origin of the receptors is a man aged 55 to 70 with active or convalescent COVID-19. Both conserved end residues are part of each CDR3. A D gene is named only where the DNA matches it firmly. Clone size is given for some rows only: seen once, a few or many times, or a class if the clone is expanded.

CDR3 length	D gene	clone size	J gene	V gene	CDR3 DNA	CDR3 protein
15	NA	few	TRBJ2-1	TRBV10-3	TGTGCCATCAGTGGCGGACGCGGGGCTTACAATGAGCAGTTCTTC	CAISGGRGAYNEQFF
14	NA	NA	TRBJ1-1	TRBV13	TGTGCCAGCAGCTTAGGGCAGAGGGGGACTGAAGCTTTCTTT	CASSLGQRGTEAFF
17	NA	NA	TRBJ1-4	TRBV7-9	TGTGCCAGCAGCTTAGACCCTCCAGGGAGGACCTATGAAAAACTGTTTTTT	CASSLDPPGRTYEKLFF
13	TRBD2	NA	TRBJ2-1	TRBV7-7	TGTGCTAGCAGCCCGGGGAGGGACAATGAGCAGTTCTTC	CASSPGRDNEQFF
14	TRBD1	NA	TRBJ2-3	TRBV7-2	TGTGCCAGCAGCCGGGACAGGGACACAGATACGCAGTATTTT	CASSRDRDTDTQYF
14	NA	NA	TRBJ2-5	TRBV5-1	TGCGCCAGCAGCTTCGGGGGATTACAAGAGACCCAGTACTTC	CASSFGGLQETQYF
13	TRBD2	NA	TRBJ2-7	TRBV25-1	TGTGCCAGCAGTGAGACTAGCGGGACCGAGCAGTACTTC	CASSETSGTEQYF
14	NA	NA	TRBJ2-7	TRBV27	TGTGCCAGCAGCCGACAGGGGAGGGCCTACGAGCAGTACTTC	CASSRQGRAYEQYF
15	TRBD1	NA	TRBJ1-6	TRBV7-9	TGTGCCAGCAGCCGCTGGGACAGGGACAATTCACCCCTCCACTTT	CASSRWDRDNSPLHF
14	TRBD1	NA	TRBJ2-5	TRBV7-7	TGTGCTAGCAGCTTTGCGACAGGGGCTGAGACCCAGTACTTC	CASSFATGAETQYF
14	NA	NA	TRBJ1-5	TRBV5-6	TGTGCCAGCAGCGCGGCTTGGGGCAATCAGCCCCAGCATTTT	CASSAAWGNQPQHF
16	TRBD2	NA	TRBJ2-2	TRBV6-5	TGTGCCAGCAGTTCTCCGACTAGCGGGTACACCGGGGAGCTGTTTTTT	CASSSPTSGYTGELFF
13	NA	NA	TRBJ1-5	TRBV12-3/TRBV12-4	TGTGCCAGCAGTTCACAGAAGAATCAGCCCCAGCATTTT	CASSSQKNQPQHF
15	TRBD1	once	TRBJ1-1	TRBV28	TGTGCCAGCAGATCCGACCGGACAGGGGTCTTTGAAGCTTTCTTT	CASRSDRTGVFEAFF
16	NA	NA	TRBJ2-3	TRBV9	TGTGCCAGCAGCCCCGAGGCCGGGACTAGCACAGATACGCAGTATTTT	CASSPEAGTSTDTQYF
13	NA	few	TRBJ1-5	TRBV5-1	TGCGCCAGCAGCTTGTCGGGGAACCAGCCCCAGCATTTT	CASSLSGNQPQHF
14	TRBD1	NA	TRBJ2-3	TRBV6-5	TGTGCCAGCAGGCCCGGGACAGGTGAAGATACGCAGTATTTT	CASRPGTGEDTQYF
15	TRBD1	NA	TRBJ1-2	TRBV28	TGTGCCAGCAGTTTGGACGGGACAGGGGTATATGGCTACACCTTC	CASSLDGTGVYGYTF
17	TRBD2	once	TRBJ2-1	TRBV28	TGTGCCAGCAGTTTTCCTAGCGGGAGGGATACCTACAATGAGCAGTTCTTC	CASSFPSGRDTYNEQFF
17	TRBD2	few	TRBJ2-7	TRBV29-1	TGCAGCGTGGCCGGGACTAGCGGGGGATTGGGCTCCTACGAGCAGTACTTC	CSVAGTSGGLGSYEQYF
15	TRBD1	NA	TRBJ2-7	TRBV29-1	TGCAGCGTCCGCGAGGGGGCACGCCTCTCCTACGAGCAGTACTTC	CSVREGARLSYEQYF
15	TRBD2	NA	TRBJ2-7	TRBV27	TGTGCCAGCAGTTTATCGGGCGGGAGTAGCTACGAGCAGTACTTC	CASSLSGGSSYEQYF
15	TRBD2	NA	TRBJ2-1	TRBV7-2	TGTGCCAGCAGCTTAGCTAGCGGGGTAAGCAATGAGCAGTTCTTC	CASSLASGVSNEQFF
14	NA	once	TRBJ2-3	TRBV7-8	TGTGCCAGCAGCTACCCGGCAGGGCCAGATACGCAGTATTTT	CASSYPAGPDTQYF
11	TRBD2	NA	TRBJ2-7	TRBV5-4	TGTGCCAGCAGCGCAGGACTAGGGCAGTACTTC	CASSAGLGQYF
15	TRBD1	NA	TRBJ1-2	TRBV10-2	TGCGCCAGCAGTGAGTCGTGGACAGGGGTTGGTGGCTACACCTTC	CASSESWTGVGGYTF
16	TRBD2	NA	TRBJ2-1	TRBV11-2	TGTGCCAGCAGCGTCCCCTGGGCGGGGGGAAACAATGAGCAGTTCTTC	CASSVPWAGGNNEQFF
16	NA	NA	TRBJ2-7	TRBV27	TGTGCCAGCAGTTTACGGCCAGACTCGGGTTCCTACGAGCAGTACTTC	CASSLRPDSGSYEQYF
15	NA	NA	TRBJ2-5	TRBV25-1	TGTGCCAGCAGTCTCACGACAGGTCTTAGTGAGACCCAGTACTTC	CASSLTTGLSETQYF
14	TRBD2	NA	TRBJ2-7	TRBV5-1	TGCGCCAGCAGAAGGGGACTAGCGTCGTACGAGCAGTACTTC	CASRRGLASYEQYF
14	TRBD1	once	TRBJ2-3	TRBV27	TGTGCCAGCAGCTTTGGGACAGGGGGAAATACGCAGTATTTT	CASSFGTGGNTQYF